Listed below are T cell receptor beta chains from one sample, sequenced in a study of cytotoxic CD8 clonotypes in ibrutinib-treated CLL. Some clones are missing from TCRdb's copy, which holds only in-frame ones; the method was immunoSEQ multiplex PCR. The data hold 130,000 or so clones, with approximately 81% observed a single time. Material: PBMCs, obtained after 12 months of ibrutinib treatment. These receptors all come from a human donor with chronic lymphocytic leukemia. CDR3s include the opening cysteine and the closing phenylalanine or tryptophan. A D gene is named only where the DNA matches it firmly. Clone sizes are given selectively: once, few, many, or a class where the clone is expanded.

D gene	V gene	J gene	clone size	CDR3 protein	CDR3 DNA
-	TRBV5-5	TRBJ2-5	-	CASSPIRVQETQYF	TGTGCCAGCAGCCCAATTCGGGTTCAAGAGACCCAGTACTTC
TRBD2	TRBV4-2	TRBJ2-3	-	CASSPRTSGGYTDTQYF	TGTGCCAGCAGCCCTAGGACTAGCGGGGGATACACAGATACGCAGTATTTT
-	TRBV28	TRBJ1-1	-	CASLMGGHRNTEAFF	TGTGCCAGCCTTATGGGGGGACACCGTAACACTGAAGCTTTCTTT
-	TRBV11-2	TRBJ2-1	-	CASSRVPYNEQFF	TGTGCCAGCAGCCGCGTTCCTTACAATGAGCAGTTCTTC
TRBD1	TRBV9	TRBJ2-1	-	CASSVSGTEYNEQFF	TGTGCCAGCAGCGTGTCCGGGACAGAGTACAATGAGCAGTTCTTC
-	TRBV4-1	TRBJ1-1	-	CASSPGMNTEAFF	TGCGCCAGCAGCCCGGGGATGAACACTGAAGCTTTCTTT
-	TRBV19	TRBJ1-3	-	CASSRKGGAEGNTIYF	TGTGCCAGTAGTAGGAAAGGCGGGGCAGAAGGAAACACCATATATTTT
-	TRBV28	TRBJ1-5	-	CASLDAGGYNQPQHF	TGTGCCAGCCTTGACGCTGGGGGTTACAATCAGCCCCAGCATTTT
-	TRBV2	TRBJ1-5	-	CASRGDGDNQPQHF	TGTGCCAGCAGGGGGGACGGTGATAATCAGCCCCAGCATTTT
-	TRBV4-1	TRBJ2-7	-	CASSQELLHLPSYEQYF	TGCGCCAGCAGCCAAGAGTTGCTTCACCTTCCTTCCTACGAGCAGTACTTC
-	TRBV28	TRBJ1-5	-	CASGLQLNQPQHF	TGTGCCAGCGGCCTCCAGCTCAATCAGCCCCAGCATTTT
-	TRBV5-6	TRBJ2-2	-	CASSPFGQNTGELFF	TGTGCCAGCAGCCCATTTGGGCAAAACACCGGGGAGCTGTTTTTT
TRBD2	TRBV9	TRBJ2-3	-	CASSVGLAGEADTQYF	TGTGCCAGCAGCGTGGGACTAGCGGGAGAGGCAGATACGCAGTATTTT
-	TRBV7-3	TRBJ2-6	few	CASSSPMGSGANVLTF	TGTGCCAGCAGCTCCCCGATGGGCTCTGGGGCCAACGTCCTGACTTTC
-	TRBV28	TRBJ2-7	-	CATRNRVSYEQYF	TGTGCCACCAGGAACAGGGTCTCCTACGAGCAGTACTTC
-	TRBV7-8	TRBJ1-4	-	CASSLVAGVNEKLFF	TGTGCCAGCAGCTTAGTAGCTGGGGTTAATGAAAAACTGTTTTTT
-	TRBV5-1	TRBJ2-3	-	CASSPGRTMISTDTQYF	TGCGCCAGCAGCCCGGGCCGGACAATGATTAGCACAGATACGCAGTATTTT
TRBD2	TRBV9	TRBJ2-7	-	CASSVSGISYEQYF	TGTGCCAGCAGCGTAAGCGGGATCTCCTACGAGCAGTACTTC
-	TRBV7-8	TRBJ2-7	-	CASSLVSYEQYF	TGTGCCAGCAGCTTGGTCAGCTACGAGCAGTACTTC
-	TRBV6-6	TRBJ1-2	-	CASSYSSQIGYGYTF	TGTGCCAGCAGTTACTCTAGTCAGATTGGCTATGGCTACACCTTC
TRBD2	TRBV25-1	TRBJ2-7	-	CASSEDGLAGISYEQYF	TGTGCCAGCAGTGAAGATGGCCTAGCGGGTATATCCTACGAGCAGTACTTC
-	TRBV4-2	TRBJ2-5	-	CASSQDRKIVPQETQYF	TGTGCCAGCAGCCAAGATCGCAAAATAGTTCCCCAAGAGACCCAGTACTTC
TRBD2	TRBV7-9	TRBJ2-5	-	CASSSGLAGGGTQETQYF	TGTGCCAGCAGCTCCGGACTAGCGGGAGGGGGGACGCAAGAGACCCAGTACTTC
-	TRBV9	TRBJ2-7	-	CASSVTGSSYEQYF	TGTGCCAGCAGCGTAACAGGAAGCTCCTACGAGCAGTACTTC
TRBD1	TRBV5-6	TRBJ1-2	-	CASSRGTGGYYGYTF	TGTGCCAGCAGCAGAGGGACAGGGGGCTACTATGGCTACACCTTC
-	TRBV11-2	TRBJ2-1	-	CASSKTLSSYNEQFF	TGTGCCAGCAGCAAGACCCTGAGCTCCTACAATGAGCAGTTCTTC
TRBD1	TRBV15	TRBJ2-1	-	CATRHGTDYNEQFF	TGTGCCACTAGGCACGGGACAGACTACAATGAGCAGTTCTTC
TRBD2	TRBV5-5	TRBJ2-1	few	CASSRRSSGSSYNEQFF	TGTGCCAGCAGCCGGAGGTCTAGCGGGTCCTCCTACAATGAGCAGTTCTTC
-	TRBV5-5	TRBJ2-7	-	CASSLGLPYEQYF	TGTGCCAGCAGCCTGGGACTTCCCTACGAGCAGTACTTC
-	TRBV7-8	TRBJ2-2	-	CASSSPDGELFF	TGTGCCAGCAGCTCCCCGGACGGGGAGCTGTTTTTT
TRBD2	TRBV5-1	TRBJ2-7	-	CASSFLASGNVYEQYF	TGCGCCAGCAGCTTTCTCGCCAGCGGGAACGTCTACGAGCAGTACTTC
-	TRBV28	TRBJ1-2	-	CASSALGRPGYGYTF	TGTGCCAGCAGTGCCCTTGGGCGCCCAGGGTATGGCTACACCTTC
-	TRBV6-6	TRBJ1-2	-	CASNRADYGYTF	TGTGCCAGCAACCGGGCCGACTATGGCTACACCTTC
TRBD1	TRBV6-4	TRBJ2-2	once	CASSKDRANTGELFF	TGTGCCAGCTCGAAGGACAGGGCGAACACCGGGGAGCTGTTTTTT
-	TRBV9	TRBJ2-3	-	CASSVGLGISTDTQYF	TGTGCCAGCAGCGTAGGTTTGGGAATTAGCACAGATACGCAGTATTTT